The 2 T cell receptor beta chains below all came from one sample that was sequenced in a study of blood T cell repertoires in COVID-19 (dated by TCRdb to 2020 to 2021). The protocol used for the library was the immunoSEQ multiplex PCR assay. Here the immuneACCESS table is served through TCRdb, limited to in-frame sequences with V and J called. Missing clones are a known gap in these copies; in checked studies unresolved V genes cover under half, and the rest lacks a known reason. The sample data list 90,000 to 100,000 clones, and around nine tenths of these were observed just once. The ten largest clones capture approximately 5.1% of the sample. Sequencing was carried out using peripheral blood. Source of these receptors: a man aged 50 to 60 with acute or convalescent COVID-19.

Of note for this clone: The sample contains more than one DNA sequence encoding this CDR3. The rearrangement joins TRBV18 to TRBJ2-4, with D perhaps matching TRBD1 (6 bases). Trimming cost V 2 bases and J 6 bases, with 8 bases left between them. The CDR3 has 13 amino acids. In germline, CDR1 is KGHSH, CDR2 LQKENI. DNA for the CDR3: TGTGCCAGCTCACCAGGGGGCGGAAACATTCAGTACTTC. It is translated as CASSPGGGNIQYF.

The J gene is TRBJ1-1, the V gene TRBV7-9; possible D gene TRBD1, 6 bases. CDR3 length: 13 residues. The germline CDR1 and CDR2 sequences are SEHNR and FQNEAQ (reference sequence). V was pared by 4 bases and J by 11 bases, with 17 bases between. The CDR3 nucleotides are TGTGCCAGCAGCTCAACAGGGTTAGGACCGGCTTTCTTT. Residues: CASSSTGLGPAFF.